The TCR beta chain described here comes from a study of long-term antiretroviral therapy in people with HIV. The libraries were made with immunoSEQ v3.0 at survey level. The table came from immunoSEQ multiplex PCR; TCRdb's copy has only in-frame clones and leaves some out. Seen here are fewer than 30,000 clones, roughly 79% observed once, and the top ten hold 16%. Per germline, CDR1 SGDLS and CDR2 YYNGEE. There are 15 residues in the CDR3. The V gene end was trimmed by 1 base and the J gene end by 10 bases; junction bases not matched to a gene: 6. The clonotype was recovered from a woman younger than 30 with HIV. The rearrangement links TRBV9 to TRBJ2-1, with 12 bases matching TRBD2. This specimen consisted of unsorted PBMCs, obtained at the start of antiretroviral therapy, before treatment. The CDR3 protein is CASSVSLAGGIEQFF. Written as DNA, the CDR3 is TGTGCCAGCAGCGTATCACTAGCGGGAGGAATCGAGCAGTTCTTC.